This is a list of T cell receptor beta chains from one sample in a study of T cell repertoires in cytomegalovirus infection. TCRdb independently ran MiXCR on the reads; one entry per CDR3 protein. Of 140,000 to 150,000 distinct CDR3 sequences listed, approximately 30% are singletons. No antigen has been identified for these receptors. The source material was CD8+ T cells from cultured PBMCs, sampled from culture after CMV antigen stimulation. The receptors come from a human donor in good health (CMV status not recorded). Some clones in this sample may be carry-over from other donors' samples. The CDR3 runs from the conserved cysteine through the conserved F or W. The D gene is left open where the match is weak. Expanded clones are given a class, and other clones once, few, many or no size at all.

j_gene: TRBJ2-7
d_gene: -
abundance: -
v_gene: TRBV2
CDR3nt: TGTGCCAGCAGTCCCTGGGACGGATCCTACGAGCAGTACTTC
CDR3aa: CASSPWDGSYEQYF

j_gene: TRBJ2-2
d_gene: -
abundance: many
v_gene: TRBV3-1
CDR3nt: TGTGCCAGCAGCGACGGTTCGAACACCGGGGAGCTGTTTTTT
CDR3aa: CASSDGSNTGELFF

j_gene: TRBJ2-1
d_gene: TRBD2
abundance: few
v_gene: TRBV6-1
CDR3nt: TGTGCCAGCAGTGAACGCGGGGGTGGATACAATGAGCAGTTCTTC
CDR3aa: CASSERGGGYNEQFF

j_gene: TRBJ1-1
d_gene: -
abundance: -
v_gene: TRBV28
CDR3nt: TGTGCCAGCAGGTGGCCAGGGTCACCAGCTTTCTTT
CDR3aa: CASRWPGSPAFF

j_gene: TRBJ1-4
d_gene: -
abundance: -
v_gene: TRBV4-1
CDR3nt: TGCGCCAGCAGACCGTCACCGGGACACATTAATGAAAAACTGTTTTTT
CDR3aa: CASRPSPGHINEKLFF

j_gene: TRBJ2-1
d_gene: -
abundance: few
v_gene: TRBV7-6
CDR3nt: TGTGCCAGCAGCTCCCACGTATCGGGTAGGGACAATGAGCAGTTCTTC
CDR3aa: CASSSHVSGRDNEQFF

j_gene: TRBJ2-5
d_gene: -
abundance: many
v_gene: TRBV24-1
CDR3nt: TGTGCCACCAGTGATTTTACCGGCGGAGGACAAGAGACCCAGTACTTC
CDR3aa: CATSDFTGGGQETQYF

j_gene: TRBJ2-1
d_gene: TRBD2
abundance: -
v_gene: TRBV7-8
CDR3nt: TGTGCCAGCAGCTTCCTAAACCGGGACTACCAGTTCTTC
CDR3aa: CASSFLNRDYQFF

j_gene: TRBJ2-3
d_gene: -
abundance: few
v_gene: TRBV12-3/TRBV12-4
CDR3nt: TGTGCCAGCATGGCAGGGCGTGACTCAGATACGCAGTATTTT
CDR3aa: CASMAGRDSDTQYF

j_gene: TRBJ1-4
d_gene: -
abundance: few
v_gene: TRBV12-3/TRBV12-4
CDR3nt: TGTGCCAGCAGCCCCTACAAGGCGAATGAAAAACTGTTTTTT
CDR3aa: CASSPYKANEKLFF

j_gene: TRBJ2-3
d_gene: -
abundance: -
v_gene: TRBV7-6
CDR3nt: TGTGCCAGTGATACCAGGGTTCGCACAGATACGCAGTATTTT
CDR3aa: CASDTRVRTDTQYF

j_gene: TRBJ1-2
d_gene: -
abundance: -
v_gene: TRBV4-1
CDR3nt: TGCGCCAGCAGCCAAGGGGGGGACGGGAACTATGGCTACACCTTC
CDR3aa: CASSQGGDGNYGYTF

j_gene: TRBJ2-3
d_gene: -
abundance: -
v_gene: TRBV7-3
CDR3nt: TGTGCCAGCAGCGATAGCGGAGTTGCTAGCACAGATACGCAGTATTTT
CDR3aa: CASSDSGVASTDTQYF

j_gene: TRBJ2-7
d_gene: TRBD1
abundance: -
v_gene: TRBV19
CDR3nt: TGTGCCAGTAGTGGGACAGCAATGTCCTACGAGCAGTACTTC
CDR3aa: CASSGTAMSYEQYF

j_gene: TRBJ1-6
d_gene: -
abundance: -
v_gene: TRBV15
CDR3nt: TGTGCCACCAGCAGAGATCGTGCTGCCAATAATTCACCCCTCCACTTT
CDR3aa: CATSRDRAANNSPLHF

j_gene: TRBJ2-7
d_gene: -
abundance: few
v_gene: TRBV20-1
CDR3nt: TGCAGTGCCTCCACCTGGGGGTCCCACGAGCAGTACTTC
CDR3aa: CSASTWGSHEQYF

j_gene: TRBJ1-2
d_gene: -
abundance: -
v_gene: TRBV7-8
CDR3nt: TGTGCCAGCAGCTTAGGTCGGGGGATCGGTTATGGCTACACCTTC
CDR3aa: CASSLGRGIGYGYTF

j_gene: TRBJ2-3
d_gene: TRBD2
abundance: -
v_gene: TRBV20-1
CDR3nt: TGCAGTGCTAGAGATCTGGCTAGCGGGGGGACACGGTCAGATACGCAGTATTTT
CDR3aa: CSARDLASGGTRSDTQYF

j_gene: TRBJ2-7
d_gene: -
abundance: many
v_gene: TRBV7-7
CDR3nt: TGTGCCAGCAGCTTAGCTCCAGGAAATTACGAGCAGTACTTC
CDR3aa: CASSLAPGNYEQYF

j_gene: TRBJ2-1
d_gene: -
abundance: few
v_gene: TRBV12-3/TRBV12-4
CDR3nt: TGTGCCAGCAGTCCAACCTGGGGGTTGGACAATGAGCAGTTCTTC
CDR3aa: CASSPTWGLDNEQFF

j_gene: TRBJ1-2
d_gene: TRBD1
abundance: many
v_gene: TRBV12-5
CDR3nt: TGTGCTAGTGGTTTCAACACCGACAGGGCTGGCTACACCTTC
CDR3aa: CASGFNTDRAGYTF

j_gene: TRBJ2-4
d_gene: -
abundance: -
v_gene: TRBV19
CDR3nt: TGTGCCAGTAGTGCCCTGAACTCCTTGGTCAAAAACATTCAGTACTTC
CDR3aa: CASSALNSLVKNIQYF

j_gene: TRBJ1-1
d_gene: -
abundance: -
v_gene: TRBV27
CDR3nt: TGTGCCAGCAGTGGCCCGGGCACTGAAGCTTTCTTT
CDR3aa: CASSGPGTEAFF

j_gene: TRBJ2-1
d_gene: TRBD2
abundance: -
v_gene: TRBV4-2
CDR3nt: TGTGCCAGCAGCCAAGATCCTAGCGGCCTCTCCTACAATGAGCAGTTCTTC
CDR3aa: CASSQDPSGLSYNEQFF

j_gene: TRBJ2-7
d_gene: TRBD2
abundance: few
v_gene: TRBV15
CDR3nt: TGTGCCACCAGCAGAGTTAGCGGGAGCTACGAGCAGTACTTC
CDR3aa: CATSRVSGSYEQYF

j_gene: TRBJ1-1
d_gene: -
abundance: many
v_gene: TRBV20-1
CDR3nt: TGCAGTGCTAGAGTTTCCCGGGGCACTGAAGCTTTCTTT
CDR3aa: CSARVSRGTEAFF

j_gene: TRBJ1-2
d_gene: -
abundance: -
v_gene: TRBV27
CDR3nt: TGTGCCAGCAGTTTCGGGGGACTCTATGGCTACACCTTC
CDR3aa: CASSFGGLYGYTF

j_gene: TRBJ2-7
d_gene: TRBD1
abundance: -
v_gene: TRBV29-1
CDR3nt: TGCAGCGGTGGACAGGGGGCCGGCGAGCAGTACTTC
CDR3aa: CSGGQGAGEQYF

j_gene: TRBJ2-2
d_gene: TRBD2
abundance: few
v_gene: TRBV12-3/TRBV12-4
CDR3nt: TGTGCCAGCCTGGGGGGGGAGGAGATGAACACCGGGGAGCTGTTTTTT
CDR3aa: CASLGGEEMNTGELFF

j_gene: TRBJ1-4
d_gene: -
abundance: -
v_gene: TRBV6-5
CDR3nt: TGTACCAGCAGTTACTCTCAGGGATCTGGTGAAAAACTGTTTTTT
CDR3aa: CTSSYSQGSGEKLFF